The 21 T cell receptor beta chains listed next were all sequenced from one sample in a study of response to subunit inactivated influenza vaccine. Using its own MiXCR run on the RT-PCR reads, TCRdb lists one record per CDR3 protein. The table includes 650,000 to 700,000 distinct CDR3 sequences, about 15% detected once. The material was PBMCs from blood, obtained 12 days after vaccination. These receptors came from a man aged 45-60 years who received an inactivated influenza vaccine.

Of note for this clonotype: This clone may be a read error of a much larger clone one base away. The chain joins TRBV7-9 to TRBJ1-1; no firm D call. Germline V lookup: CDR1 SEHNR, CDR2 FQNEAQ (reference sequence). This CDR3 has 12 amino acids. CDR3 nucleotide sequence: TGTGCCAGCAGCTTAGGGTACGGAGAAGCTCTCTTT. Protein sequence: CASSLGYGEALF.

V is TRBV6-2 or TRBV6-3 and J is TRBJ2-7, with 12 bases lining up with TRBD2. The CDR3 loop spans 16 amino acids. The V segment lost 2 bases and the J segment 5 bases; nucleotides outside the gene matches: 7. The germline V gene has CDR1 MNHEY and CDR2 SVGEGT. CDR3 residues: CASSYLAGGPIHEQYF. Written as DNA, the CDR3 is TGTGCCAGCAGTTACCTAGCGGGAGGGCCTATCCACGAGCAGTACTTC.

This clonotype appeared a few times. The genes are TRBV5-1 and TRBJ2-3; 14 bases line up with TRBD2. Germline trimming cut 4 bases from V and 5 bases from J; bases unmatched to any gene: 12. CDR1 SGHRS and CDR2 YFSETQ come from the germline V gene. This CDR3 has 18 amino acids. CDR3 bases: TGCGCCAGCAGCCTAGTCCCGGGACTAGCGGGAGCAGTAGATACGCAGTATTTT. Protein sequence: CASSLVPGLAGAVDTQYF.

This chain links TRBV3-1 with TRBJ2-4; D is possibly TRBD2 (6 bases). CDR3 length: 15 amino acids. Germline lookup yields CDR1 LGHDT and CDR2 YNNKEL (reference sequence). Between the trimmed V and J ends, which lost 1 base and 11 bases, there was a span of 18 bases. The CDR3 loop reads CASSQGWDSYRFQYF. The CDR3 bases are TGTGCCAGCAGCCAAGGCTGGGACTCCTATCGGTTTCAGTACTTC.

In this sample, this clonotype turned up a few times. V is TRBV10-3 and J is TRBJ2-2; TRBD2 agrees at 12 bases. The CDR3 spans 16 residues. From germline, CDR1 is ENHRY and CDR2 SYGVKD. Trimming cost V 6 bases and J 1 base; bases outside gene matches: 3. The CDR3 is CAIRPGLAGNTGELFF. CDR3 bases: TGTGCCATCAGGCCGGGACTAGCGGGGAACACCGGGGAGCTGTTTTTT.

This clonotype has a handful of counts. V and J are TRBV5-1 and TRBJ1-1; D unclear. In germline, CDR1 is SGHRS, CDR2 YFSETQ. The CDR3 sequence is 14 residues long. The V and J ends lost 5 bases and 0 bases respectively, with 11 bases between them. CDR3 residues: CASRADPMNTEAFF. The CDR3 bases are TGCGCCAGCAGGGCAGATCCTATGAACACTGAAGCTTTCTTT.

The rearrangement links TRBV24-1 to TRBJ2-7; 7 positions agree with TRBD1. V dropped 3 bases and J dropped 4; count of bases not matched to a gene: 2. The CDR3 extends over 13 amino acids. Germline V gene sequence: CDR1 KGHDR, CDR2 SFDVKD. The DNA for the CDR3 is TGTGCCACCAGTGATGCACAGGGGTACGAGCAGTACTTC. Protein: CATSDAQGYEQYF.

This clonotype was counted between two and nine times. This rearrangement joins TRBV5-1 to TRBJ2-1; D not certain. Germline V gives CDR1 SGHRS, CDR2 YFSETQ. V was shortened by 3 bases and J by 8 bases, with 9 bases between the two germline ends. This CDR3 is 12 amino acids long. For the CDR3, the DNA is TGCGCCAGCAGCTCCAATCGCGATGAGCAGTTCTTC. This sequence encodes CASSSNRDEQFF.

This clonotype was counted ten times or more. The chain combines TRBV28 with TRBJ2-6, with D unclear. The germline CDR1 and CDR2 sequences are MDHEN and SYDVKM. The CDR3 is 18 residues long. V shed 5 bases and J shed 4 bases, with 21 bases lying between them. CDR3 sequence: CASSPRILGLLGANVLTF. CDR3 DNA: TGTGCCAGCAGTCCCAGGATTTTAGGCCTCCTCGGGGCCAACGTCCTGACTTTC.

With regard to this clonotype: This may be a read error: a much more frequent sequence differs by one nucleotide. The CDR3, as DNA: TGTGCCAGCAGTTCGACAGGGAAGGCTGAAGTTTTCTTT. This translates into CASSSTGKAEVFF. V and J are TRBV6-5 and TRBJ1-1; 7 nucleotides align to TRBD1. This CDR3 is built from 13 residues. Germline CDR1 and CDR2: MNHEY and SVGAGI.

J is TRBJ2-7 and V is TRBV3-1; no clear D gene. The V gene lost 5 bases and the J gene lost 6 bases, with 14 bases spanning the gap. The V gene's germline CDR1 is LGHDT and CDR2 YNNKEL (reference sequence). This CDR3 has 13 amino acids. For the CDR3, the DNA is TGTGCCAGCAGCAAAATGACGGCGTCCGAGCAGTACTTC. Its protein product is CASSKMTASEQYF.

This clonotype was counted only a few times. The chain combines TRBV10-3 with TRBJ1-3; D possibly corresponds to TRBD1 (5 bases). CDR3 length equals 15 residues. The V end lost 5 bases, the J end lost 0 bases, and 11 bases lay between the germline ends. The germline CDR1 and CDR2 sequences are ENHRY and SYGVKD. The CDR3 protein is CAISTGASSGNTIYF. The CDR3 nucleotides read TGTGCCATCAGTACCGGGGCGAGCTCTGGAAACACCATATATTTT.

This clonotype came up many times. The chain recombines TRBV5-1 with TRBJ2-1, with 16 bases fitting TRBD2. Germline CDR1 is SGHRS and CDR2 is YFSETQ. This CDR3 contains 19 residues. The V and J ends lost 5 bases and 3 bases, in that order; junction bases with no gene match: 11. The CDR3 loop is CASRVIGTSGGAGYNEQFF. CDR3 nucleotide sequence: TGCGCCAGCAGAGTGATAGGGACTAGCGGGGGGGCCGGCTACAATGAGCAGTTCTTC. Filled out from reference TRBV5-1 and TRBJ2-1, the complete variable domain reads KAGVTQTPRYLIKTRGQQVTLSCSPISGHRSVSWYQQTPGQGLQFLFEYFSETQRNKGNFPGRFSGRQFSNSRSEMNVSTLELGDSALYLCASRVIGTSGGAGYNEQFFGPGTRLTVL.

This clonotype was picked up a small number of times. The rearrangement joins TRBV3-1 to TRBJ1-2; perhaps TRBD1 as D (5 bases). This CDR3 contains 13 residues. The germline CDR1 and CDR2 sequences are LGHDT and YNNKEL (reference sequence). The V and J ends lost 5 bases and 6 bases respectively, with 13 bases between them. The CDR3 coding sequence is TGTGCCAGCAGCGAAGCCTGGGGCCATGGCTACACCTTC. It codes for CASSEAWGHGYTF.

The V and J genes are TRBV27 and TRBJ2-7; maybe TRBD2 (5 bases). Trimming stripped 10 bases from V and 0 bases from J, with 13 bases between. Germline values: CDR1 MNHEY, CDR2 SMNVEV (reference sequence). The CDR3 contains 13 residues. Here the CDR3 reads CATHGISSYEQYF. DNA for the CDR3: TGTGCCACCCACGGGATTAGCTCCTACGAGCAGTACTTC.

This clonotype has a handful of counts. The chain has TRBV2 and TRBJ2-1, with D possibly matching TRBD1 (5 bases). This CDR3 comprises 15 residues. Germline V gene data show CDR1 as SNHLY and CDR2 as FYNNEI. V lost 6 bases, J lost 6 bases, and 18 bases lay in between. CDR3 in DNA: TGTGCCAGCAGAAAAGGACAACATCAGGGCAATGAGCAGTTCTTC. The encoded protein is CASRKGQHQGNEQFF.

This clonotype turned up a few times. The V and J genes are TRBV5-1 and TRBJ2-5; perhaps TRBD1 as D (5 bases). V was pared by 2 bases and J by 0 bases, with 8 bases between. The CDR3 is 14 amino acids. CDR1 SGHRS and CDR2 YFSETQ come from the germline V gene. In DNA, the CDR3 is TGCGCCAGCAGCTTAATGACAGACCAAGAGACCCAGTACTTC. Its translation: CASSLMTDQETQYF.

This clonotype came up a few times. This chain uses TRBV11-2 with TRBJ2-1; 8 bases align to TRBD2. There are 14 residues in the CDR3. Germline assignment: CDR1 SGHAT and CDR2 FQNNGV. The V gene end was trimmed by 3 bases and the J gene end by 7 bases; junction bases not matched to a gene: 5. For the CDR3, the DNA is TGTGCCAGCAGCTTGGAGCGGGGGAGAAATGAGCAGTTCTTC. It yields the protein CASSLERGRNEQFF.

This clonotype occurred a few times. The rearrangement uses TRBV12-3 or TRBV12-4 and TRBJ1-2; 10 bases align to TRBD1. The J segment lost 5 bases and the V segment lost 3 bases, leaving 12 bases of the junction unmatched. CDR3 length equals 17 residues. The CDR3 DNA follows: TGTGCCAGCAGTTTTTCGGGGACAGGGGACCCTGGATATGGCTACACCTTC. Amino acid sequence: CASSFSGTGDPGYGYTF.

This clonotype turned up a few times. This chain joins TRBV7-9 and TRBJ2-1; D call uncertain. CDR1 and CDR2 from the germline V gene are SEHNR and FQNEAQ (reference sequence). This CDR3 has 16 residues. Trimming cost V 5 bases and J 7 bases, with 21 bases left between them. The DNA for the CDR3 is TGTGCCAGCAGCAGCAATACGGGTGGGTGGTGGAATGAGCAGTTCTTC. It is translated as CASSSNTGGWWNEQFF.

The chain couples TRBV24-1 to TRBJ2-1; D is possibly TRBD2 (6 bases). The CDR3 sequence is 15 residues long. V lost 4 bases and J 7 bases, leaving 16 bases between the germline ends. Germline CDR1 reads KGHDR; CDR2 reads SFDVKD. CDR3 amino acids: CATSDAGPLGNEQFF. The CDR3 bases are TGTGCCACCAGTGACGCGGGGCCACTTGGGAATGAGCAGTTCTTC.